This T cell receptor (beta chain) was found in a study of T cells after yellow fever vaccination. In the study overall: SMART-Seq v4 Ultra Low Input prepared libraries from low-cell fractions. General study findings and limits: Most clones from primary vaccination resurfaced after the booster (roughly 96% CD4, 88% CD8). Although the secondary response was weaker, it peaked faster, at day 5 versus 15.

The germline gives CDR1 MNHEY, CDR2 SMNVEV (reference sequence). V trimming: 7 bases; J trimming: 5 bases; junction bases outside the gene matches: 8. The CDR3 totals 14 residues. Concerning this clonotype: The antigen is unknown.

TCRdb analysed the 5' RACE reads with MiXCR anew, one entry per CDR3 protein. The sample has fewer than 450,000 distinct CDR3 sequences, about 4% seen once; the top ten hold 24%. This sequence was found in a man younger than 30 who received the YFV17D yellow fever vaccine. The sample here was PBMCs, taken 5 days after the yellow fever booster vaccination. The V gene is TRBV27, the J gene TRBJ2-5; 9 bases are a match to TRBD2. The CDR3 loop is CASTGGGAGETQYF. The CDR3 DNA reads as TGTGCCAGCACGGGCGGGGGGGCAGGTGAGACCCAGTACTTC.